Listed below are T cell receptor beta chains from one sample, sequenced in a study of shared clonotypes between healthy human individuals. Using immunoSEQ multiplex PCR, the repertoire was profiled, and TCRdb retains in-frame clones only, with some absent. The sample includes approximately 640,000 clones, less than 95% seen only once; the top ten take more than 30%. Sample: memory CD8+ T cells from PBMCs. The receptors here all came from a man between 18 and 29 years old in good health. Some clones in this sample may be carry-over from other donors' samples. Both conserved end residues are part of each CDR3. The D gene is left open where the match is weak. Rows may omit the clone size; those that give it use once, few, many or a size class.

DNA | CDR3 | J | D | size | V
TGCGCCAGCAGCCAACTAGAGCATCCCTACAATGAGCAGTTCTTC | CASSQLEHPYNEQFF | TRBJ2-1 | - | many | TRBV4-1
TGTGCCAGCAAAAGTCTTGGACAGCAAACAGATACGCAGTATTTT | CASKSLGQQTDTQYF | TRBJ2-3 | - | - | TRBV28
TGTGCCAGCAGTTTACGGGGTTACGGCTATGGCTACACCTTC | CASSLRGYGYGYTF | TRBJ1-2 | - | - | TRBV27
TGTGCCAGCAGCTTACCGGGACAGGGTTACAATGAGCAGTTCTTC | CASSLPGQGYNEQFF | TRBJ2-1 | TRBD1 | - | TRBV11-3
TGTGCCACTCGGCTGGGGTCAGGAAGCACAGATACGCAGTATTTT | CATRLGSGSTDTQYF | TRBJ2-3 | - | - | TRBV10-3
TGCGCCAGCAGCCAAGGGCTTCCGGGACTAGCGGGAGAAGAGACCCAGTACTTC | CASSQGLPGLAGEETQYF | TRBJ2-5 | TRBD2 | - | TRBV4-3
TGTGCCAGTAGTTTCCGGGACGGCTACGAGCAGTACTTC | CASSFRDGYEQYF | TRBJ2-7 | - | - | TRBV19
TGTGCCAGCAGCTTATTACTAGCGGGGGGTCGGAATGAGCAGTTCTTC | CASSLLLAGGRNEQFF | TRBJ2-1 | TRBD2 | - | TRBV7-9
TGTGCCAGCAGTTTGACACTAGCGGCTCAAAGGGAAGAGACCCAGTACTTC | CASSLTLAAQREETQYF | TRBJ2-5 | TRBD2 | - | TRBV28
TGTGCCAGCAGCCTAGGGGACAGGGCTTCCTACGAGCAGTACTTC | CASSLGDRASYEQYF | TRBJ2-7 | TRBD1 | - | TRBV5-4
TGTGCCAGCAGTACCAGGGGGGGCGAACAAGAGACCCAGTACTTC | CASSTRGGEQETQYF | TRBJ2-5 | - | - | TRBV6-6
TGTGCCAGCAATCCACTAGCGGGAGGAGACACCGGGGAGCTGTTTTTT | CASNPLAGGDTGELFF | TRBJ2-2 | TRBD2 | once | TRBV28
TGTGCCAGCAGGACTAGCGGGAGTTACAATGAGCAGTTCTTC | CASRTSGSYNEQFF | TRBJ2-1 | TRBD2 | - | TRBV6-1
TGTGCCAGCAGCTCAAAGGCCTGGAACACCGGGGAGCTGTTTTTT | CASSSKAWNTGELFF | TRBJ2-2 | - | - | TRBV5-6
TGTGCCAGCAGCTCCCTGTCGCAGGGGGCCGAAGAAAAACTGTTTTTT | CASSSLSQGAEEKLFF | TRBJ1-4 | TRBD1 | - | TRBV7-9
TGTGCCAGCAGCTTAGACCTGACCACAACAGGGATAGGACAGCCCCAGCATTTT | CASSLDLTTTGIGQPQHF | TRBJ1-5 | - | - | TRBV7-9
TGTGCCAGCAGCTTACCGGAGCGGGCCAGCACAGATACGCAGTATTTT | CASSLPERASTDTQYF | TRBJ2-3 | - | - | TRBV9
TGTGCCAGCAGTTCGGGACAGCGCACAGATACGCAGTATTTT | CASSSGQRTDTQYF | TRBJ2-3 | TRBD1 | - | TRBV28
TGCGCCAGCAGCCGGATGCTTGAGCAGGACTTGGGGGACATTCAGTACTTC | CASSRMLEQDLGDIQYF | TRBJ2-4 | - | - | TRBV4-3
TGTGCCACAGGAGGAGGGGTTGGGAACACCGGGGAGCTGTTTTTT | CATGGGVGNTGELFF | TRBJ2-2 | - | few | TRBV9
TGTGCCAGCAGCGCAAGACGTGGCACGGGCAATGAGCAGTTCTTC | CASSARRGTGNEQFF | TRBJ2-1 | - | - | TRBV14
TGTGCCAGCAGTGTCGTAGGGGGCCCGGAGTACTTC | CASSVVGGPEYF | TRBJ2-5 | TRBD1 | - | TRBV2
TGTGCCAGCAGCTTATATAGGCCCGACCGCCCCAGGTTCTTC | CASSLYRPDRPRFF | TRBJ2-1 | - | - | TRBV13
TGTGCCAGCAGTTACCAGGGCGAGAACACTGAAGCTTTCTTT | CASSYQGENTEAFF | TRBJ1-1 | - | few | TRBV2
TGTGCCAGCAGCTTAGCGCCGGGGCATGGCTACACCTTC | CASSLAPGHGYTF | TRBJ1-2 | - | - | TRBV7-6
TGTGCCAGTAGTAGTCTCTTCCGGGTTGGTGGAAACACCATATATTTT | CASSSLFRVGGNTIYF | TRBJ1-3 | - | - | TRBV19
TGTGCCAGCAGGGCCCGGGGAGAAGAGACCCAGTACTTC | CASRARGEETQYF | TRBJ2-5 | - | - | TRBV28
TGTGCCAGCAGTTTTCAGACCACGGGTTCCGATACGCAGTATTTT | CASSFQTTGSDTQYF | TRBJ2-3 | - | - | TRBV27
TGTGCCAGCAGTTTAATGGCTGGGTACAATGAGCAGTTCTTC | CASSLMAGYNEQFF | TRBJ2-1 | - | - | TRBV28
TGCGCCAGCAGCCAAGACTTGTTAGGCTACAATGAGCAGTTCTTC | CASSQDLLGYNEQFF | TRBJ2-1 | - | - | TRBV4-1
TGTGCCAGCAGCTCGGGACCCAGTCAGGGCTACACCTTC | CASSSGPSQGYTF | TRBJ1-2 | - | - | TRBV7-9
TGTGCCAGTAGTATAGCGGGATGGTTACAAGATACGCAGTATTTT | CASSIAGWLQDTQYF | TRBJ2-3 | - | - | TRBV19
TGTGCCAGTAGGAGGGACGGGAACACTGAAGCTTTCTTT | CASRRDGNTEAFF | TRBJ1-1 | - | - | TRBV19
TGTGCCAGCAGCCAAGATGATGTGGGGAGATTAAGATACAATGAGCAGTTCTTC | CASSQDDVGRLRYNEQFF | TRBJ2-1 | - | - | TRBV4-2
TGTGCCAGCAGCCCAGGGGTGCGGGAGGGCCGGTACGAGCAGTACTTC | CASSPGVREGRYEQYF | TRBJ2-7 | TRBD2 | once | TRBV7-2
TGTGCCAGCAGCTTAGTTCCGGGAAACACCATATATTTT | CASSLVPGNTIYF | TRBJ1-3 | - | - | TRBV11-2
TGTGCCAGCAGTGAAGGGACAGGGGGCTTCTACGAGCAGTACTTC | CASSEGTGGFYEQYF | TRBJ2-7 | TRBD1 | - | TRBV2
TGTGCCAGCAGTTTAGGGGGCGGGGGAGATGGCTACACCTTC | CASSLGGGGDGYTF | TRBJ1-2 | - | - | TRBV27
TGTGCCAGTAGTCCAGGGGTTGTCTACGAGCAGTACTTC | CASSPGVVYEQYF | TRBJ2-7 | - | - | TRBV19
TGTGCCAGCAGCTTAGTTCCTTGGCGACAAGCCCTGGGAGAGACCCAGTACTTC | CASSLVPWRQALGETQYF | TRBJ2-5 | - | - | TRBV7-9
TGTGCCAGCAGTTTATTCGCCAGCCAAGAGACCCAGTACTTC | CASSLFASQETQYF | TRBJ2-5 | - | - | TRBV27